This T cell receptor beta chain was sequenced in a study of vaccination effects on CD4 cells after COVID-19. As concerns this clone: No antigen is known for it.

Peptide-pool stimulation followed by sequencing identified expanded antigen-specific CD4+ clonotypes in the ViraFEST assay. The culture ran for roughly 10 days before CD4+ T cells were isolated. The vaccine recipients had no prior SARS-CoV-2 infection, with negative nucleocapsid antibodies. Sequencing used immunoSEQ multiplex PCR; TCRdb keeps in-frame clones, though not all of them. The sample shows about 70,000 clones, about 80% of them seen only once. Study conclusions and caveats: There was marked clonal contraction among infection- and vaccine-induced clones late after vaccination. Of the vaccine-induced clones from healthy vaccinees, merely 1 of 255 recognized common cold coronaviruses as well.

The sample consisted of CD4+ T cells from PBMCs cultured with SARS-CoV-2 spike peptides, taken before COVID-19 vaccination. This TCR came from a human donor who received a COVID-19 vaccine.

CDR3 residues: CASRTAGAGNTIYF. DNA for the CDR3: TGTGCCAGCAGAACCGCAGGGGCTGGAAACACCATATATTTT. The rearrangement joins TRBV27 to TRBJ1-3; TRBD1 might be the D (6 bases). V dropped 6 bases and J dropped 2 bases, with 11 bases sitting between them. Germline assignment: CDR1 MNHEY and CDR2 SMNVEV (reference sequence). CDR3 length equals 14 residues.